This TCR beta chain was sequenced during a study of blood T cell repertoires in COVID-19. Study details: From the United States, Italy and Spain came samples of acute and convalescent COVID-19. Sources were T cells, B-cell-depleted T cells, or PBMCs; the material itself was cDNA or gDNA.

The CDR3 is made up of 13 amino acids. The germline CDR1 and CDR2 sequences are SGHVS and FQNEAQ. V dropped 1 base and J dropped 7 bases, with 10 bases sitting between them. Authors' methods: Estimation of nucleated cell counts relied on the amplification of reference gene primers. Clones were read by immunoSEQ multiplex PCR, and TCRdb kept only the in-frame ones, dropping some. V and J calls and clone size are as listed in that table; D and trimming were resolved from the DNA. Here the sample spans a few hundred thousand clones, roughly four fifths being singletons. The Seattle site enrolled patients during active infection and followed them longitudinally.

The origin of this receptor is a woman at least 80 years old with COVID-19, enrolled during active disease. Sequencing used peripheral blood. The chain carries TRBV7-8 and TRBJ1-1; the D gene is possibly TRBD1 (5 bases). In DNA, the CDR3 is TGTGCCAGCAGCTTAGGGCGGGGGAGTGAAGCTTTCTTT. This sequence encodes CASSLGRGSEAFF.